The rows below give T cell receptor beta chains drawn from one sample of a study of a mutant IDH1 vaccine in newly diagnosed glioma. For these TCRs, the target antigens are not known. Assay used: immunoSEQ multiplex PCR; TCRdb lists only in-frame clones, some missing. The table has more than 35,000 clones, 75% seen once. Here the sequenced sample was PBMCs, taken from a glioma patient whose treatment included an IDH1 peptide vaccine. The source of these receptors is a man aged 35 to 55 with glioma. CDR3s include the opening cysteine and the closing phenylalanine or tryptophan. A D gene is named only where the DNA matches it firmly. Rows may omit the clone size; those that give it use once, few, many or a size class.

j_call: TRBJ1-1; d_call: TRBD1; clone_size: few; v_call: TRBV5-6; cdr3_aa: CASSQTGGTEAFF; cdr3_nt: TGTGCCAGCAGCCAAACAGGGGGAACTGAAGCTTTCTTT
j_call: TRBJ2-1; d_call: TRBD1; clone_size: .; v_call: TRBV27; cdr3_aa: CASSLSGGAPGEQFF; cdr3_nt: TGTGCCAGCAGTTTATCAGGGGGCGCCCCCGGTGAGCAGTTCTTC
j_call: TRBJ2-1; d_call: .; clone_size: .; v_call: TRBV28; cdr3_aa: CASSSSDSPPEGAYNEQFF; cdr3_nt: TGTGCCAGCAGTTCGTCGGACTCGCCCCCGGAAGGGGCCTACAATGAGCAGTTCTTC
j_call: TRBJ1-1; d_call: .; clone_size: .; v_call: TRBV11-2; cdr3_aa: CASRLQARTEAFF; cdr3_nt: TGTGCCAGCCGTTTACAAGCCCGGACTGAAGCTTTCTTT
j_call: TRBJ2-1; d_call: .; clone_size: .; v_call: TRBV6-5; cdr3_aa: CASSYRDSRQLNEQFF; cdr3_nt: TGTGCCAGCAGTTACAGGGACTCCCGACAATTGAATGAGCAGTTCTTC
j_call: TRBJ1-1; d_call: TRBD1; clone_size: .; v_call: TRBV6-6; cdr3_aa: CASSLDRLTEAFF; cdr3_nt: TGTGCCAGCAGTTTGGACAGGTTGACTGAAGCTTTCTTT
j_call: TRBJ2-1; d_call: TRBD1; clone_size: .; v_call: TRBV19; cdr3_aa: CASSPPLRDRGGNEQFF; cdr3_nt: TGTGCCAGTAGTCCTCCTCTCCGGGACAGGGGAGGGAATGAGCAGTTCTTC
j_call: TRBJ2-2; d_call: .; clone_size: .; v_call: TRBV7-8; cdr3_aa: CASSFRGTQSPGELFF; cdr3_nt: TGTGCCAGCAGCTTTAGGGGGACACAGAGTCCCGGGGAGCTGTTTTTT
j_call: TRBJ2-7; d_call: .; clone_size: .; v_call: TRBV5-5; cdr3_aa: CASSTGGVREQYF; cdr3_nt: TGTGCCAGCAGCACTGGAGGGGTTCGCGAGCAGTACTTC
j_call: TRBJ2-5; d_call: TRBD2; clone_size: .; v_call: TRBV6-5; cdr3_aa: CASSDSAGGHETQYF; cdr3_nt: TGTGCCAGCAGTGACTCGGCGGGAGGGCACGAGACCCAGTACTTC
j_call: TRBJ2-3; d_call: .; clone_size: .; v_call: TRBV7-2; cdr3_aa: CASSLASQDRRTDTQYF; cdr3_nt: TGTGCCAGCAGCTTAGCTTCTCAGGACCGGCGCACAGATACGCAGTATTTT
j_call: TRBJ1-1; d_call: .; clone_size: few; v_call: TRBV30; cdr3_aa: CAWSPTQVEAFF; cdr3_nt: TGTGCCTGGAGTCCAACCCAGGTTGAAGCTTTCTTT
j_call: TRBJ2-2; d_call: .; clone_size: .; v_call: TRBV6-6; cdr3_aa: CASSIAGGDTGELFF; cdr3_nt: TGTGCCAGCAGCATTGCAGGGGGGGACACCGGGGAGCTGTTTTTT
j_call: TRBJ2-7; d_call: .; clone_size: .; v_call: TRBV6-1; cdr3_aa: CASGGLRESSYEQYF; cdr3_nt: TGTGCCAGCGGGGGTCTGAGGGAGAGCTCCTACGAGCAGTACTTC
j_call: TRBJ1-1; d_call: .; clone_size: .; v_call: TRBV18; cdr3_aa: CASSPGQNTEAFF; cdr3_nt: TGTGCCAGCTCACCAGGGCAGAACACTGAAGCTTTCTTT
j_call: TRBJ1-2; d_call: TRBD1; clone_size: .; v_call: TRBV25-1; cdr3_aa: CASSVTDRGGYTF; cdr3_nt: TGTGCCAGCAGTGTGACGGACAGGGGAGGCTACACCTTC
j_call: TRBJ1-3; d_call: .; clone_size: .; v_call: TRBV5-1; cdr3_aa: CASSLEAAGSGNTIYF; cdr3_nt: TGCGCCAGCAGCTTGGAGGCGGCAGGGAGTGGAAACACCATATATTTT
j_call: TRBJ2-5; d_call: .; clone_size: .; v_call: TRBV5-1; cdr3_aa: CASSLGIEETQYF; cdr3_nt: TGCGCCAGCAGCTTGGGTATAGAGGAGACCCAGTACTTC
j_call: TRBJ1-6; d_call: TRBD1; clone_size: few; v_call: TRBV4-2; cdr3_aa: CASSGQGKSPLHF; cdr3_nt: TGTGCCAGCTCCGGACAGGGGAAATCACCCCTCCACTTT
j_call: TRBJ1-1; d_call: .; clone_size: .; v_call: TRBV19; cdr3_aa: CASSISGGATEAFF; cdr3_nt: TGTGCCAGTAGTATAAGTGGTGGAGCCACTGAAGCTTTCTTT
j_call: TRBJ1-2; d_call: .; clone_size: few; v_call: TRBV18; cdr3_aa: CASSLDGGSGYGYTF; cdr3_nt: TGTGCCAGCTCTTTGGACGGGGGATCAGGCTATGGCTACACCTTC
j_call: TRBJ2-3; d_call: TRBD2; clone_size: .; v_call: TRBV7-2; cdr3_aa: CASSFQALGAGTADTQYF; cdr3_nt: TGTGCCAGCAGCTTCCAGGCCTTAGGAGCGGGAACCGCAGATACGCAGTATTTT
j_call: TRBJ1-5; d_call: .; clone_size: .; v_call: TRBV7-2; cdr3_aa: CASSLELSNQPQHF; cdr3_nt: TGTGCCAGCAGCTTAGAACTCTCCAATCAGCCCCAGCATTTT
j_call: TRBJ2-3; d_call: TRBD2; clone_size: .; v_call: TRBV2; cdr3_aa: CASSRLAGVWSTDTQYF; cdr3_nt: TGTGCCAGCAGCCGACTAGCGGGAGTTTGGAGCACAGATACGCAGTATTTT
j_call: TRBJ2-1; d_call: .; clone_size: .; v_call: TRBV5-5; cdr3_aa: CASSLAVAVYNEQFF; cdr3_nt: TGTGCCAGCAGCTTGGCGGTAGCAGTCTACAATGAGCAGTTCTTC
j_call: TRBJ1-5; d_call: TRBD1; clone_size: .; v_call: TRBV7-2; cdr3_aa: CASSLTGGQPQHF; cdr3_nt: TGTGCCAGCAGCCTGACAGGGGGTCAGCCCCAGCATTTT
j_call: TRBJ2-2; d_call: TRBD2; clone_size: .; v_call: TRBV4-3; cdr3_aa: CASSQAFGTPGGVTGELFF; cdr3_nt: TGCGCCAGCAGCCAGGCATTTGGGACGCCTGGGGGGGTCACCGGGGAGCTGTTTTTT
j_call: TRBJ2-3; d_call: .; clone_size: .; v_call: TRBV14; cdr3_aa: CASSRSPPTQYF; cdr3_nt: TGTGCCAGCAGCCGAAGCCCCCCCACGCAGTATTTT
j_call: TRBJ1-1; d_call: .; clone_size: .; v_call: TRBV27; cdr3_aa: CASTHRRGNTEAFF; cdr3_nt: TGTGCCAGCACCCACCGTAGGGGGAACACTGAAGCTTTCTTT
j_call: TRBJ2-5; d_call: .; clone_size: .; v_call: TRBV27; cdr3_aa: CASRGIQETQYF; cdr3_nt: TGTGCCAGCAGGGGAATCCAAGAGACCCAGTACTTC
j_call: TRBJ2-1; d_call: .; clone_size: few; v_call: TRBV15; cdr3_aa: CATSRAKGREQFF; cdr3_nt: TGTGCCACCAGCAGAGCAAAGGGCCGAGAGCAGTTCTTC
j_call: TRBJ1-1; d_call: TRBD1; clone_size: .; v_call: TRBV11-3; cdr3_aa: CASSPTGALTVAEAFF; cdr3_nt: TGTGCCAGCAGCCCGACAGGGGCCCTAACTGTCGCTGAAGCTTTCTTT
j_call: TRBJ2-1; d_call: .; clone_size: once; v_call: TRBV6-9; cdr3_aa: CASSYEGTHNEQFF; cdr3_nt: TGTGCCAGCAGTTATGAGGGGACGCACAATGAGCAGTTCTTC
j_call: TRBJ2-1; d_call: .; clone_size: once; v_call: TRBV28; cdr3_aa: CASSLPGAMDNEQFF; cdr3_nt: TGTGCCAGCAGTTTGCCAGGAGCTATGGACAATGAGCAGTTCTTC
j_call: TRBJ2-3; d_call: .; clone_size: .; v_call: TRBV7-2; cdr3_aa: CASSLRERDTQYF; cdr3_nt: TGTGCCAGCAGCTTACGGGAAAGAGATACGCAGTATTTT
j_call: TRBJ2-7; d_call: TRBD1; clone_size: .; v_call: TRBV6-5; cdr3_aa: CASSYSGQGASEQYF; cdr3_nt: TGTGCCAGCAGTTACTCGGGACAGGGGGCCTCCGAGCAGTACTTC
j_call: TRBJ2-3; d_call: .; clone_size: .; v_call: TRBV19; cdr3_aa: CASSLSGSHTDTQYF; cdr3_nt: TGTGCCAGTAGTTTGTCAGGTTCCCACACAGATACGCAGTATTTT
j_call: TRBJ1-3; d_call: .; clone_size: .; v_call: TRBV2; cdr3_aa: CASSDRTVSGNTIYF; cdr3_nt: TGTGCCAGCAGTGACCGGACAGTCAGTGGAAACACCATATATTTT
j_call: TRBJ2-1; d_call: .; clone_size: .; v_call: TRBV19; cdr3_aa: CASSPGLSSYNEQFF; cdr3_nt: TGTGCCAGTAGTCCAGGACTGAGCTCCTACAATGAGCAGTTCTTC
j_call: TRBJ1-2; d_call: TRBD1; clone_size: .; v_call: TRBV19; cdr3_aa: CASLGQGAGVYGYTF; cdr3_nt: TGTGCCAGCCTTGGACAGGGAGCGGGGGTCTATGGCTACACCTTC
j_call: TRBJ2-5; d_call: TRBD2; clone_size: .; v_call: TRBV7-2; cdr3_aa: CASSWGLAGRETQYF; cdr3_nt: TGTGCCAGCAGCTGGGGACTAGCGGGAAGGGAGACCCAGTACTTC
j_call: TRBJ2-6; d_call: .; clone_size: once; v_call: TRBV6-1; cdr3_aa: CASSGAGANVLTF; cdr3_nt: TGTGCCAGCAGTGGGGCTGGGGCCAACGTCCTGACTTTC
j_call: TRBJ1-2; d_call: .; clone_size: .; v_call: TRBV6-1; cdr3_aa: CASRGSANYGYTF; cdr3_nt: TGTGCCAGCAGAGGCTCAGCTAACTATGGCTACACCTTC
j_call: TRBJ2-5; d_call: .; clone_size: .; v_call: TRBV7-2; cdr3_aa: CASSSIEGTQYF; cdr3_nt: TGTGCCAGCAGCTCAATAGAGGGGACCCAGTACTTC
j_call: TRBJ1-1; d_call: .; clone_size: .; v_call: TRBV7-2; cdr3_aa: CASSFGGNTEAFF; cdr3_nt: TGTGCCAGCAGCTTTGGTGGGAACACTGAAGCTTTCTTT
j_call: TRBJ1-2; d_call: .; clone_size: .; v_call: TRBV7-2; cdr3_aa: CASSPLHGGWGYTF; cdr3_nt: TGTGCCAGCAGCCCCCTCCACGGGGGGTGGGGCTACACCTTC
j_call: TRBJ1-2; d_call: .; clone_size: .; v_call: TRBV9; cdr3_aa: CASSLRGASPGYTF; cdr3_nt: TGTGCCAGCAGCCTTCGGGGGGCCTCCCCTGGCTACACCTTC
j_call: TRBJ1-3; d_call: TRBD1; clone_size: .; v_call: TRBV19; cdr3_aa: CASSHRGSSGNTIYF; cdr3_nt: TGTGCCAGTAGCCACAGGGGCAGCTCTGGAAACACCATATATTTT
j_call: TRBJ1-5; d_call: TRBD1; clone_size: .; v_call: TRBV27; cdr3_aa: CASSGDRGKAQHF; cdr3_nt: TGTGCCAGCAGTGGAGACAGGGGGAAGGCCCAGCATTTT
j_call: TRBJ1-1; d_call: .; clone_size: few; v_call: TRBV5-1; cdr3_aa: CASSLTGRGDTEAFF; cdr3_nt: TGCGCCAGCAGCTTGACCGGCAGGGGTGACACTGAAGCTTTCTTT
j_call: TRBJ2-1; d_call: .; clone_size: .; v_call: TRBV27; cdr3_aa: CASSSYDGGGINEQFF; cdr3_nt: TGTGCCAGCAGTTCATACGACGGCGGGGGCATTAATGAGCAGTTCTTC
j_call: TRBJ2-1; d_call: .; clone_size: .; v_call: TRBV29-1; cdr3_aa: CSVARRQEINNEQFF; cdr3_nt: TGCAGCGTTGCACGTCGGCAAGAGATTAACAATGAGCAGTTCTTC
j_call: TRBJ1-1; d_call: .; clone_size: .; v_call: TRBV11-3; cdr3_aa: CASSSVGDPLLEAFF; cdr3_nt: TGTGCCAGCAGCTCCGTAGGGGACCCTCTACTTGAAGCTTTCTTT
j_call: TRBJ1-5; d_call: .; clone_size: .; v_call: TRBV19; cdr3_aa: CASSAQQGQPQHF; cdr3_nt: TGTGCCAGTAGTGCCCAGCAGGGTCAGCCCCAGCATTTT
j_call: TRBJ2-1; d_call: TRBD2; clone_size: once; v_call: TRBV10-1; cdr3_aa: CASSPPGLAGTSYNEQFF; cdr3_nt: TGCGCCAGCAGTCCCCCGGGACTAGCGGGTACTTCCTACAATGAGCAGTTCTTC